Given below is one T cell receptor beta chain in context. Its antigen is not known. The data were obtained in a study of early T cells in non-severe SARS-CoV-2 infection. The study, taken as a whole, reports: Database matching using VDJdb favored anti-spike CD8 responses, with private and CD4 specificities left missing.

Trimming at V came to 0 bases and at J to 4 bases, leaving 4 bases not matched to a gene. The CDR3 runs to 14 residues. Germline V gives CDR1 DFQATT, CDR2 SNEGSKA (reference sequence). TCRdb passed the 5' RACE reads through MiXCR, listing each CDR3 protein once. Seen here are about 56,000 distinct CDR3 sequences, roughly a tenth observed once, and the top ten hold around 6%. The receptor's source is an adult who was a healthcare worker with PCR-confirmed SARS-CoV-2 infection or an uninfected control (not recorded which). The specimen was whole blood. V gene TRBV20-1 combines with J gene TRBJ2-3, with 7 bases lining up with TRBD2. This chain's CDR3 is CSARDGLGPDTQYF. In DNA form, the CDR3 reads TGCAGTGCTAGAGACGGACTAGGCCCAGATACGCAGTATTTT.